A single sample gave rise to the 18 T cell receptor beta chains below, sequenced in a study of blood T cell repertoires in COVID-19. Assay used: immunoSEQ multiplex PCR; TCRdb lists only in-frame clones, some missing. The sample includes fewer than 300,000 clones, roughly 93% of them seen just once. Sequencing used PBMCs or T cells enriched from blood (not recorded which). These receptors all stem from a woman aged 40 to 50 with acute COVID-19.

The V gene is TRBV6-5, the J gene TRBJ2-1; TRBD1 matches 9 bases. V dropped 7 bases and J dropped 5; count of bases not matched to a gene: 6. Germline V gene data show CDR1 as MNHEY and CDR2 as SVGAGI. CDR3 length equals 14 residues. The CDR3 coding sequence is TGTGCCAGCAACCGGGACAGGGTAGACAATGAGCAGTTCTTC. This gives the protein CASNRDRVDNEQFF.

This chain connects TRBV5-6 to TRBJ2-7; TRBD2 might be the D (5 bases). V gave up 0 bases and J gave up 6 bases, with 10 bases separating them. The CDR3 is 13 residues long. Looked up from germline, CDR1 is SGHDT and CDR2 is YYEEEE. CDR3 DNA sequence: TGTGCCAGCAGCTTGGGCCGGACTTCCGAGCAGTACTTC. This gives the protein CASSLGRTSEQYF.

This rearrangement joins TRBV9 to TRBJ1-3, with unresolved D. Germline V gene lookup returns CDR1 SGDLS and CDR2 YYNGEE. This CDR3 has 16 residues. The V and J ends lost 0 bases and 0 bases respectively, with 10 bases between them. In DNA form, the CDR3 reads TGTGCCAGCAGCGTAGATGAGGTATCCTCTGGAAACACCATATATTTT. As protein: CASSVDEVSSGNTIYF.

The chain employs TRBV6-5 and TRBJ1-5; 8 positions agree with TRBD1. Germline V gene data show CDR1 as MNHEY and CDR2 as SVGAGI. V was pared by 8 bases and J by 0 bases, with 6 bases of the junction left unmatched. The CDR3 is 15 residues long. The CDR3 region is CASRKTGASNQPQHF. The DNA of the CDR3 is TGTGCCAGCCGAAAGACAGGGGCTAGCAATCAGCCCCAGCATTTT.

The chain is built from TRBV5-5 and TRBJ2-1; TRBD2 aligns across 10 bases. From germline, CDR1 is SGHKS and CDR2 YYEKEE (reference sequence). This CDR3 has 16 amino acids. Trimming cost V 0 bases and J 7 bases; bases outside gene matches: 7. The CDR3 sequence: CASSLGLAGVGNEQFF. The CDR3 DNA is TGTGCCAGCAGCTTGGGTCTAGCGGGAGTAGGGAATGAGCAGTTCTTC.

This clone was recorded a few times. This rearrangement joins TRBV30 to TRBJ1-3, with 8 bases that match TRBD1. The CDR3 covers 16 residues. Germline CDR1 and CDR2: GTSNPN and SVGIG (reference sequence). The V and J ends lost 1 base and 0 bases, in that order; junction bases with no gene match: 5. CDR3 in amino acids: CAWSDQGAFSGNTIYF. Written as DNA, the CDR3 is TGTGCCTGGAGTGATCAGGGGGCCTTCTCTGGAAACACCATATATTTT.

This clone showed up just once. V and J are TRBV6-2 or TRBV6-3 and TRBJ2-1; tentatively, D is TRBD2 (6 bases). With 2 bases removed from V and 2 bases from J, the gap between germline ends came to 13 bases. The CDR3 runs 16 residues. CDR1 and CDR2 from the germline V gene are MNHEY and SVGEGT. The CDR3 nucleotides are TGTGCCAGCAGTTACCGGGGACTCGGGCCCTACAATGAGCAGTTCTTC. Protein: CASSYRGLGPYNEQFF.

The gene calls are TRBV28 and TRBJ2-1; 8 bases line up with TRBD1. There are 14 residues in the CDR3. Looked up from germline, CDR1 is MDHEN and CDR2 is SYDVKM. Trimming removed 2 bases from V and 10 bases from J; junction bases left unmatched: 7. The CDR3 coding sequence is TGTGCCAGCAGTTTAGGGGCAGGGGGCAAGGAGCAGTTCTTC. As protein: CASSLGAGGKEQFF.

The genes are TRBV5-1 and TRBJ1-2; D is unclear. The CDR3 totals 13 residues. CDR1 is SGHRS, CDR2 YFSETQ, per germline. V was clipped by 4 bases and J by 8 bases, with 15 bases between them. CDR3 residues: CASSPDKRSGYTF. DNA for the CDR3: TGCGCCAGCAGCCCCGACAAACGATCCGGCTACACCTTC.

The rearrangement joins TRBV19 to TRBJ1-5, with D possibly being TRBD1 (5 bases). Germline V gives CDR1 LNHDA, CDR2 SQIVND (reference sequence). Trimming removed 3 bases at V and 4 bases at J, with 13 bases between. The CDR3 is 15 residues long. Here the CDR3 DNA reads TGTGCCAGTAGTATTGGCAGGGCTGGAAATCAGCCCCAGCATTTT. Its protein is CASSIGRAGNQPQHF.

The chain recombines TRBV2 with TRBJ1-5, with D tentatively TRBD1 (6 bases). CDR1 is SNHLY, CDR2 FYNNEI, per germline. V lost 6 bases and J lost 3, with 12 bases in between. This CDR3 is 14 amino acids long. The CDR3 here is CASRDRQVNQPQHF. Here the CDR3 DNA reads TGTGCCAGCAGGGACAGACAGGTCAATCAGCCCCAGCATTTT.

The CDR3, as DNA: TGTGCCATCAGATCGGGGACAGGGACGAACACTGAAGCTTTCTTT. Residues: CAIRSGTGTNTEAFF. The rearrangement uses TRBV10-3 and TRBJ1-1, with 9 bases that match TRBD1. Germline CDR1 and CDR2: ENHRY and SYGVKD. CDR3 length equals 15 residues. J was trimmed by 1 base and V by 6 bases; bases with no gene match: 6.

J is TRBJ2-1 and V is TRBV3-1 (or the pseudogene TRBV3-2), with D maybe TRBD2 (6 bases). Germline assignment: CDR1 LGHDT and CDR2 YNNKEL (reference sequence). This CDR3 comprises 17 residues. V was shortened by 0 bases and J by 9 bases, with 21 bases between the two germline ends. In DNA form, the CDR3 reads TGTGCCAGCAGCCAAGATTGGGGTCGGAGGGGAACCGGTGAGCAGTTCTTC. Encoded protein: CASSQDWGRRGTGEQFF.

The DNA of the CDR3 is TGTGCCAGTAGTATAGATACGGCGGTCGGATACAATGAGCAGTTCTTC. Encoded protein: CASSIDTAVGYNEQFF. This sequence joins TRBV19 and TRBJ2-1; D is ambiguous. The V gene's germline CDR1 is LNHDA and CDR2 SQIVND (reference sequence). The CDR3 has 16 residues. V gave up 0 bases and J gave up 4 bases, with 13 bases separating them.

This clone has a single count. The rearrangement uses TRBV6-2 or TRBV6-3 and TRBJ1-1; D not certain. The CDR3 sequence is 14 residues long. Germline CDR1 is MNHEY and CDR2 is SVGEGT. Trimming took 6 bases from V and 1 from J, leaving 12 bases between them. CDR3 nucleotide sequence: TGTGCCAGCAGCCCGACACTTCAGAACACTGAAGCTTTCTTT. It yields the protein CASSPTLQNTEAFF.

V is TRBV21-1 and J is TRBJ1-4. TRBV21-1 is recorded as a pseudogene. The CDR3 sequence is 16 residues long. The CDR3 DNA follows: TGTGCCAGCAGAAAGGGTTCGGGGGAGGGTAATGAAAAACTGTTTTTT. Its protein product is CASRKGSGEGNEKLFF.

This clone has just one count. The chain has TRBV27 and TRBJ2-7, with 9 bases lining up with TRBD2. The CDR3 covers 14 residues. V trimming: 4 bases; J trimming: 2 bases; junction bases outside the gene matches: 3. The germline V gene has CDR1 MNHEY and CDR2 SMNVEV (reference sequence). The CDR3 DNA sequence: TGTGCCAGCAGTTGGCGGGGGGGTACCTACGAGCAGTACTTC. This encodes CASSWRGGTYEQYF.

The chain recombines TRBV11-2 with TRBJ2-3; TRBD2 aligns across 9 bases. This CDR3 is 15 amino acids long. Germline V CDR1 and CDR2: SGHAT, FQNNGV. V dropped 6 bases and J dropped 4; count of bases not matched to a gene: 8. CDR3 DNA sequence: TGTGCCAGCAGTTTTAGCGGGAGACGGGCAGATACGCAGTATTTT. Translated: CASSFSGRRADTQYF.